This T cell receptor (beta chain) is drawn from a study of regulatory T cells in long-lasting Graves disease. Study in general: With positive TSH receptor antibodies and over 5 years of antithyroid drugs, Graves' disease was considered persistent.

General observations from the study: New patients shared 950 to 1,000 public clonotypes, fewer than the roughly 2,600 shared by persistent patients. Possibly, too few samples lowered accuracy. Favored usage of TRBV28, TRBJ1-2 and TRBJ2-5 was recorded in persistent disease.

Building of the TCR beta libraries involved iRepertoire HTBI primers and Arm-PCR of CDR3 regions. One entry per CDR3 protein, called by TCRdb with MiXCR from the multiplex PCR reads. Of 360,000 or so distinct CDR3 sequences in the sample, roughly 25% were seen once. This clonotype was counted a few times. What it binds is unknown. V lost 4 bases, J lost 4 bases, and 5 bases stayed unmatched. The length of the CDR3 is 14 residues. Germline lookup yields CDR1 SEHNR and CDR2 FQNEAQ (reference sequence). Time point given: persistent/refractory GD, antithyroid drugs over 5 years with positive TRAb. Extracted RNA from PBMCs served as the source of the TCR library.

The TCR comes from a woman aged 40 to 50 with Graves disease. The source material was peripheral blood mononuclear cells (PBMCs), sampled when the disease was refractory, from a patient treated with antithyroid drugs. The genes are TRBV7-9 and TRBJ2-7; 9 bases are a match to TRBD1. The DNA for the CDR3 is TGTGCCAGCAGCTCCGGGGACAGGGAGTACGAGCAGTACTTC. This gives the protein CASSSGDREYEQYF.